This entry concerns a single T cell receptor beta chain. This clonotype has at least ten counts. Its antigen is unknown. Per-base quality was not reported, and no clone a single base away is much larger than it. This entry belongs to a study of CD8 T cells in ankylosing spondylitis (dated by TCRdb to 2016 to 2017). With respect to the entire study: T cell receptor beta repertoires were profiled in healthy donors and ankylosing spondylitis patients so that disease-linked TCR variants could be found. The full study cohort comprised 20 to 25 ankylosing spondylitis patients and roughly 100 healthy donors. Peripheral blood samples were taken, and synovial fluid was additionally collected from ankylosing spondylitis patients. The study at large found these results: A TCR beta motif made up of eight highly homologous amino acid variants appeared to be characteristic of blood from ankylosing spondylitis patients. According to the report, matched synovial fluid samples from ankylosing spondylitis patients were significantly enriched for the disease-linked clones. Some motif variants were previously reported in synovial fluid and blood of reactive arthritis patients, suggesting common disease-initiation mechanisms. A CD8+ phenotype was shown by the disease-linked clones, which were found at relatively low frequencies in peripheral blood.

Sequencing was performed on an Illumina HiSeq 2500. Quantitative 5'-RACE with molecular barcodes was used to prepare TCR beta libraries. For the original study's pipeline: A new computational method, built on a probabilistic model of VDJ rearrangement, was used to identify disease-linked TCR variants. TCRdb cleaned the public reads at Q25 with fastp, built clones with MiXCR and kept in-frame beta chains. Each record represents a unique CDR3 protein, reported with the most common genes and DNA among its rows. These V and J calls derive from TCRdb rather than the authors' analysis. Within this sample are around 300,000 distinct CDR3 sequences, with 11% of them counted one time only. 9.1% of the sample rests with the top ten. The sequence derives from a female donor with ankylosing spondylitis or in good health (not recorded which). Source material: blood, either unsorted or a sorted T cell fraction (not recorded which).

The nucleotide sequence is TGCAGTGCTAGCCGGGGGCTTACTGAAGCTTTCTTT. It encodes CSASRGLTEAFF. The rearranged segments are TRBV20-1 and TRBJ1-1; TRBD1 could be the D gene, as 6 bases match. From a lookup of the germline V gene (reference sequence), CDR1 and CDR2 are DFQATT and SNEGSKA. Including the terminal cysteine and phenylalanine, the CDR3 comprises 12 residues. Only CDR3 DNA remains: 36 bases, in frame from the first base. Trimming at the junction amounts to 3 bases on V and 5 bases on J, and the germline ends lie 10 bases apart.